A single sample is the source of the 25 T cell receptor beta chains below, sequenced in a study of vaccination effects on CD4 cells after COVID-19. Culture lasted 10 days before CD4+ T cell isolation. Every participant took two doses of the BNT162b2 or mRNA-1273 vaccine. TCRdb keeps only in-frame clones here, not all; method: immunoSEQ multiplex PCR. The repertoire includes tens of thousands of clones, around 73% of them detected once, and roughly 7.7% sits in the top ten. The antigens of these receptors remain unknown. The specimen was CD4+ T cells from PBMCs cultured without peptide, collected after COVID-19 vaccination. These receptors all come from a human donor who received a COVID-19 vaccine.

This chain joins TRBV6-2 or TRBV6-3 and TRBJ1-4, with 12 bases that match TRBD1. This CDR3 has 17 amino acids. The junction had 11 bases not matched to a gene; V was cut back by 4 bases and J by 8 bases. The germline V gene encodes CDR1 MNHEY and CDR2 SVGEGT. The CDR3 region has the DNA TGTGCCAGCAGTTCACGGCCCTTGGGGACAGGGGGCGAAAAACTGTTTTTT. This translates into CASSSRPLGTGGEKLFF.

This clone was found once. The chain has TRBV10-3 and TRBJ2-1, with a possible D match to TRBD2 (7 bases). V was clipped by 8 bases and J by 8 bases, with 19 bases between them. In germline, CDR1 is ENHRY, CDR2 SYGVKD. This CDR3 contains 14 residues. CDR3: CAIRGQGRDHEQFF. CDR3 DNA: TGTGCCATCCGCGGTCAGGGGAGGGACCATGAGCAGTTCTTC.

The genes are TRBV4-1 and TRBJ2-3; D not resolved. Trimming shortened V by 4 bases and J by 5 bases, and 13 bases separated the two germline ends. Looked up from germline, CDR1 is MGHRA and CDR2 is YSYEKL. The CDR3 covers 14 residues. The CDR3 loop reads CASSRAPAGDTQYF. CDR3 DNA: TGCGCCAGCAGCCGCGCACCGGCTGGAGATACGCAGTATTTT.

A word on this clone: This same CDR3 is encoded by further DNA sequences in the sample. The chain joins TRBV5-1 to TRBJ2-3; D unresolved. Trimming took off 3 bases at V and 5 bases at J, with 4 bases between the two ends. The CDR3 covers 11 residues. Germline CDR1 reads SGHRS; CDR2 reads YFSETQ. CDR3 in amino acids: CASSSEDTQYF. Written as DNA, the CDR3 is TGCGCCAGCAGCTCCGAAGATACGCAGTATTTT.

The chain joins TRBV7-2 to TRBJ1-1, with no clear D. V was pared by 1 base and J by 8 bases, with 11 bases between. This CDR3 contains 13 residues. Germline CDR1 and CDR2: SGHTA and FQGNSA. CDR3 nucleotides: TGTGCCAGCAGCTTAGGGCAGGTCGGGGAAGCTTTCTTT. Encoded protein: CASSLGQVGEAFF.

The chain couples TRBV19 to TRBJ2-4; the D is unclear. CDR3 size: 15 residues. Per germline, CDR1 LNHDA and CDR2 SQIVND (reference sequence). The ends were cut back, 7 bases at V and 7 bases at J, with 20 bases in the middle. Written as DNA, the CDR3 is TGTGCCAGTACCTCCGGGCTCGAAACCGGCAACATTCAGTACTTC. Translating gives CASTSGLETGNIQYF. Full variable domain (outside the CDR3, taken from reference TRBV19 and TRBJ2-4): DGGITQSPKYLFRKEGQNVTLSCEQNLNHDAMYWYRQDPGQGLRLIYYSQIVNDFQKGDIAEGYSVSREKKESFPLTVTSAQKNPTAFYLCASTSGLETGNIQYFGAGTRLSVL.

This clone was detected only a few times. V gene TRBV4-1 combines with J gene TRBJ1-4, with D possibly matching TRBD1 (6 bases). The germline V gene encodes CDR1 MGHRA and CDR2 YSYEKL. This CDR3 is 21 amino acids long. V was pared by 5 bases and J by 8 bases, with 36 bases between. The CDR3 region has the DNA TGCGCCAGCAGCTCCCCGGGATTTCGCTTCGGACAGCAAGGTGTGGGGGAAAAACTGTTTTTT. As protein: CASSSPGFRFGQQGVGEKLFF.

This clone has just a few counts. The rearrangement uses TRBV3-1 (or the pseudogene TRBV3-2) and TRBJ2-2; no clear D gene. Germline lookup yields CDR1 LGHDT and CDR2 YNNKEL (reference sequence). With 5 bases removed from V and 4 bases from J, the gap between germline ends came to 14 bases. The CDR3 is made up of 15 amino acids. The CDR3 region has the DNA TGTGCCAGCAGCGAAAGGGCTAGATCCACCGGGGAGCTGTTTTTT. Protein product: CASSERARSTGELFF.

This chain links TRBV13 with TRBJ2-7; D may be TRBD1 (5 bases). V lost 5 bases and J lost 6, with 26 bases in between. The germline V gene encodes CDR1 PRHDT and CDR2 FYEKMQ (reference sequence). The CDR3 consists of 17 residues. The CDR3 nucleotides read TGTGCCAGCAGCAAATATGATAGGTGGGGCGCTAAGATCGAGCAGTACTTC. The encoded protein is CASSKYDRWGAKIEQYF.

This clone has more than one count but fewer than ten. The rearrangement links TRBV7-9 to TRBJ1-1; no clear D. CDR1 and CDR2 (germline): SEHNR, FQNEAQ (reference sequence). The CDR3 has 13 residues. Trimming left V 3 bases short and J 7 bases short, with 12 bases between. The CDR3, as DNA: TGTGCCAGCAGCTTCACGGGGAACGGTGAAGCTTTCTTT. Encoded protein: CASSFTGNGEAFF. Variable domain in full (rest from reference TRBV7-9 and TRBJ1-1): DTGVSQNPRHKITKRGQNVTFRCDPISEHNRLYWYRQTLGQGPEFLTYFQNEAQLEKSRLLSDRFSAERPKGSFSTLEIQRTEQGDSAMYLCASSFTGNGEAFFGQGTRLTVV.

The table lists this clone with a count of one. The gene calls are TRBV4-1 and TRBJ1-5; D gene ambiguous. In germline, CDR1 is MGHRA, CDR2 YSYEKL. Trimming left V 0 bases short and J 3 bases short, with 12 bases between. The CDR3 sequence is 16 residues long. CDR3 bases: TGCGCCAGCAGCCAAGAGAGTATGGGAAACAATCAGCCCCAGCATTTT. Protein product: CASSQESMGNNQPQHF.

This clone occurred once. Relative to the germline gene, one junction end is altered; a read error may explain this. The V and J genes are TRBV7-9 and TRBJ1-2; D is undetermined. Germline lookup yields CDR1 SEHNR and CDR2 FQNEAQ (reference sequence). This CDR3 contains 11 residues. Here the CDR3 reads CASRLDYGYTF. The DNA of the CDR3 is TGTGCCAGCAGGTTAGACTATGGCTACACCTTC.

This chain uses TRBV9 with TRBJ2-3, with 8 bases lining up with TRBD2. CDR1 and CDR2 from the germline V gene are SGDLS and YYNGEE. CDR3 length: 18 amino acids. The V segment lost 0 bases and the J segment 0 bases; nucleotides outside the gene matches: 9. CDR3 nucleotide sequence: TGTGCCAGCAGCGTAGTTGCGGGGGGCCTTAGGAGCACAGATACGCAGTATTTT. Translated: CASSVVAGGLRSTDTQYF.

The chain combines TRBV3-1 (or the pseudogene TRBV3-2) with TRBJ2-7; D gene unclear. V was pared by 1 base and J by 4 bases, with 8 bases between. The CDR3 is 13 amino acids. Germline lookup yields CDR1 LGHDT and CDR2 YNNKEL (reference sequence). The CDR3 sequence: CASSQAGVYEQYF. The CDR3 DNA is TGTGCCAGCAGCCAAGCTGGGGTTTACGAGCAGTACTTC.

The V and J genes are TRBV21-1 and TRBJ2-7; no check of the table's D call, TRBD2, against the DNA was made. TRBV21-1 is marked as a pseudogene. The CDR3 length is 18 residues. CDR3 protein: CASSRKAREASGAYEQYF. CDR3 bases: TGTGCCAGCAGCCGCAAAGCCAGGGAGGCTAGCGGGGCCTACGAGCAGTACTTC.

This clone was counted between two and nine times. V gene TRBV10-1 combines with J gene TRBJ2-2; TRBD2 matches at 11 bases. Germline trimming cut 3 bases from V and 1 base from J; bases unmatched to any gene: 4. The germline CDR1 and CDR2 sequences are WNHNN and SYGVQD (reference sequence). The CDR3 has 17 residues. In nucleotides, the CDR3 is TGCGCCAGCAGTGACCCCGGACTAGCGGGGAACACCGGGGAGCTGTTTTTT. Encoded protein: CASSDPGLAGNTGELFF.

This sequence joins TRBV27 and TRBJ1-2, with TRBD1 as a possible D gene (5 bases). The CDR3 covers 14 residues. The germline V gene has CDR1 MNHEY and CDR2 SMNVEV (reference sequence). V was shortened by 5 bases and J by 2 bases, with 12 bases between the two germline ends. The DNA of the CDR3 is TGTGCCAGCAGTCCAGGGACTTACAACTATGGCTACACCTTC. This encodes CASSPGTYNYGYTF.

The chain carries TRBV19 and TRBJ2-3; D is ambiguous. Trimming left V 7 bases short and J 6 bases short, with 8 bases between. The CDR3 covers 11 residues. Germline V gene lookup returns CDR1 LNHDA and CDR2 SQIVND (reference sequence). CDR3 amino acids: CASTSSDTQYF. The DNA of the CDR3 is TGTGCCAGTACCTCCTCGGATACGCAGTATTTT.

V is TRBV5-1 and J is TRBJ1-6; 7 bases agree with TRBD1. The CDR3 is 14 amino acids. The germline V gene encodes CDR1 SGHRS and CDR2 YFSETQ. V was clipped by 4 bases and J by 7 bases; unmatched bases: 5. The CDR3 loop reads CASSLGDRNSPLHF. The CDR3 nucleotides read TGCGCCAGCAGCCTAGGGGACAGAAATTCACCCCTCCACTTT.

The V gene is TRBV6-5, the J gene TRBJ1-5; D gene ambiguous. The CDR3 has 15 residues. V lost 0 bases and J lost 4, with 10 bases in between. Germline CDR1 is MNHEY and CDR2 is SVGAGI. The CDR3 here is CASSYSRSLNQPQHF. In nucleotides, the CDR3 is TGTGCCAGCAGTTACTCGAGGTCCCTAAATCAGCCCCAGCATTTT.

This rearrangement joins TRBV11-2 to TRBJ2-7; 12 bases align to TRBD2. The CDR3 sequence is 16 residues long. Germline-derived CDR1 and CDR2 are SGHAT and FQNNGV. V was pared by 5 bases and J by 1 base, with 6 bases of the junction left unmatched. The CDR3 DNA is TGTGCCAGCAGCCTTACTAGCGGGAGGTCGTCCTACGAGCAGTACTTC. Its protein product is CASSLTSGRSSYEQYF.

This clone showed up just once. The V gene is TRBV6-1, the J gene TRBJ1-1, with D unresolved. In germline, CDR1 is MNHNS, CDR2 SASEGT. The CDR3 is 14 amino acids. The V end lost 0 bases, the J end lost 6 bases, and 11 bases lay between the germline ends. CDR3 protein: CASSEAPGIAEAFF. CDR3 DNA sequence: TGTGCCAGCAGTGAAGCGCCCGGGATCGCTGAAGCTTTCTTT.

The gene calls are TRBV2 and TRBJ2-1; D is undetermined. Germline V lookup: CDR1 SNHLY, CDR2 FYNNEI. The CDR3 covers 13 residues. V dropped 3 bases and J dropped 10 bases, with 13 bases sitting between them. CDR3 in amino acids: CASSDGLGAEQFF. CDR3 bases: TGTGCCAGCAGTGATGGGCTCGGTGCAGAGCAGTTCTTC.

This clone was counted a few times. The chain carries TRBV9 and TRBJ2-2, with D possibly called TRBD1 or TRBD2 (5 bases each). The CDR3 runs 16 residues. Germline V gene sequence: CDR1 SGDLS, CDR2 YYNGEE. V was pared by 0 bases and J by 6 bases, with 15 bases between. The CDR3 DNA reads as TGTGCCAGCAGCGTAGCTCCCAGCGGACAACCCGGGGAGCTGTTTTTT. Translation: CASSVAPSGQPGELFF.

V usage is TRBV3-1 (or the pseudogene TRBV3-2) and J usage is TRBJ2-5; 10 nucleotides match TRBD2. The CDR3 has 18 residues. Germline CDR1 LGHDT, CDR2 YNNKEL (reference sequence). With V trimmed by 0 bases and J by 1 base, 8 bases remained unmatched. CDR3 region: CASSQDDLLAGVQETQYF. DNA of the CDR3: TGTGCCAGCAGCCAAGACGATTTGCTAGCGGGGGTCCAAGAGACCCAGTACTTC.